This T cell receptor (beta chain) was identified during a study of low-dose radiotherapy and immunotherapy resistance in tumors. Study-level background: Cohort 1 was given 0.5 Gy fractions every 2 weeks, 6.5 Gy in total. Every two weeks, one day ahead of radiation and immunotherapy, cyclophosphamide 200 mg/m2 was given (intravenously). On cycle 1 day 1, patients started four cycles of oral aspirin 300 mg daily.

V lost 4 bases and J lost 3; bases outside the gene matches: 6. The CDR3 is 16 residues long. In germline, CDR1 is SEHNR, CDR2 FQNEAQ (reference sequence). Priming of first-strand cDNA relied on TRAV- and TRBV-specific primers (covering alpha and beta chains). Both a constant-region primer and a V-primer adapter served to amplify TCRs across 15 to 25 PCR cycles. TCRdb itself ran the reads through MiXCR, one entry per CDR3 protein. The table shows fewer than 110,000 distinct CDR3 sequences, with 20% to 25% occurring only once. The time point here: after trial treatment. Treatment defined: LDRT plus nivolumab, ipilimumab, low-dose cyclophosphamide and aspirin (RACIN trial). Along with nivolumab and ipilimumab, donors received aspirin, low-dose cyclophosphamide and low-dose radiotherapy. In its sample, this clonotype was seen many times.

The clonotype originates from a male donor with prostate cancer. This specimen was PBMCs, taken after low-dose radiotherapy plus immunotherapy. The gene calls are TRBV7-9 and TRBJ1-4; 9 bases map to TRBD1. The CDR3 region is CASSSTGGAANEKLFF. The CDR3 DNA reads TGTGCCAGCAGCTCAACAGGGGGCGCAGCTAATGAAAAACTGTTTTTT. Using reference TRBV7-9 and TRBJ1-4 for the parts outside the CDR3, the full variable domain is DTGVSQNPRHKITKRGQNVTFRCDPISEHNRLYWYRQTLGQGPEFLTYFQNEAQLEKSRLLSDRFSAERPKGSFSTLEIQRTEQGDSAMYLCASSSTGGAANEKLFFGSGTQLSVL.